These T cell receptor beta chains were read from a single sample in a study of human T cells and chemical hapten exposure. TCRdb recomputed calls from the RACE reads with MiXCR, one row per CDR3 protein. The sample lists about 290,000 distinct CDR3 sequences; about 7.7% were seen once. The sequencing here drew on whole blood, taken in connection with sensitization to the hapten diphenylcyclopropenone (DPC). The receptors originated from a man between 18 and 29 years old with alopecia areata. Some clones in this sample may be carry-over from other donors' samples. CDR3s include the opening cysteine and the closing phenylalanine or tryptophan. Fields, in order: CDR3 protein, V gene, J gene.

CAIRAAEAFF	TRBV7-9	TRBJ1-1
CASSKERRGHGHQDTEAFF	TRBV21-1	TRBJ1-1
CASSLVGSGYQETQYF	TRBV13	TRBJ2-5
CASSLAGGILQPQHF	TRBV12-3/TRBV12-4	TRBJ1-5
CASRGAGSPNEQFF	TRBV7-9	TRBJ2-1
CASSLALKDPLAGDTDTQYF	TRBV7-8	TRBJ2-3
CASSQDPGLGNTIYF	TRBV4-1	TRBJ1-3
CASITGAEDEQFF	TRBV2	TRBJ2-1
CSAQEDGGIDTQYF	TRBV20-1	TRBJ2-3
CASSGEGDRKEKLFF	TRBV7-9	TRBJ1-4
CASSLDRVNEQFF	TRBV4-2	TRBJ2-1
CASSLTGQANEKLFF	TRBV18	TRBJ1-4
CASSPGTSGSRQETQYF	TRBV7-9	TRBJ2-5
CASSYLAGGPYEQFF	TRBV6-2/TRBV6-3	TRBJ2-1
CASSQTGFTEAFF	TRBV4-3	TRBJ1-1
CASRTGERDTGELFF	TRBV25-1	TRBJ2-2
CATSDRRKAKNIQYF	TRBV24-1	TRBJ2-4
CASSWGQGWNTIYF	TRBV6-6	TRBJ1-3
CASRPRASSYNSPLHF	TRBV12-3/TRBV12-4	TRBJ1-6
CASSRGLAGREQYF	TRBV4-3	TRBJ2-7